Shown below are 10 T cell receptor beta chains from a single sample sequenced in a study of cytomegalovirus exposure and HLA in healthy donors. Sequenced by immunoSEQ multiplex PCR; TCRdb stores in-frame clones only, minus some. The sample yields 150,000 to 200,000 clones, roughly 89% seen once. The sample comprised PBMCs. These receptors all come from a man between 18 and 35 years old in good health and CMV-seropositive.

This chain connects TRBV19 to TRBJ1-1, with D possibly being TRBD1 (5 bases). Trimming stripped 1 base from V and 0 bases from J, with 12 bases between. Germline V gives CDR1 LNHDA, CDR2 SQIVND (reference sequence). The CDR3 is made up of 16 amino acids. The CDR3 is CASSIGGGSMNTEAFF. In DNA, the CDR3 is TGTGCCAGTAGTATAGGTGGGGGGTCCATGAACACTGAAGCTTTCTTT.

The J gene is TRBJ1-4, the V gene TRBV5-1; 7 bases line up with TRBD1. The length of the CDR3 is 15 residues. In germline, CDR1 is SGHRS, CDR2 YFSETQ. The ends lost 0 bases at V and 4 bases at J; junction bases unmatched: 3. The CDR3 DNA sequence: TGCGCCAGCAGCTTGGGACAGGGCCTTAATGAAAAACTGTTTTTT. As protein: CASSLGQGLNEKLFF.

V usage is TRBV29-1 and J usage is TRBJ1-2; tentative D call: TRBD1 (5 bases). CDR1 and CDR2 from the germline V gene are SQVTM and ANQGSEA. Trimming cost V 2 bases and J 5 bases, with 12 bases left between them. The CDR3 has 13 amino acids. CDR3 residues: CSVELSGGYGYTF. CDR3 DNA: TGCAGCGTTGAACTAAGCGGGGGGTATGGCTACACCTTC.

The rearrangement joins TRBV6-1 to TRBJ2-7; TRBD1 aligns across 7 bases. The V gene end was trimmed by 4 bases and the J gene end by 0 bases; junction bases not matched to a gene: 0. The germline CDR1 and CDR2 sequences are MNHNS and SASEGT. The CDR3 extends over 13 amino acids. DNA of the CDR3: TGTGCCAGCAGTGGGACAGGCTCCTACGAGCAGTACTTC. This sequence encodes CASSGTGSYEQYF.

The CDR3 coding sequence is TGTGCCAGCATTCTTAGCGGATCCCCTGGCAATGAGCAGTTCTTC. This encodes CASILSGSPGNEQFF. The rearrangement links TRBV28 to TRBJ2-1; TRBD2 might be the D (6 bases). CDR1 MDHEN and CDR2 SYDVKM come from the germline V gene. The CDR3 is made up of 15 amino acids. Trimming took off 7 bases at V and 6 bases at J, with 19 bases between the two ends.

Comments on this clone: Germline and junction disagree at one end, which may indicate a read error. The DNA for the CDR3 is TGTGCCAGCAGCCCGCGATGGACTTCCACATGTCTCTTC. Its protein product is CASSPRWTSTCLF. This rearrangement joins TRBV5-6 to TRBJ2-1, with D possibly being TRBD2 (5 bases). The germline gives CDR1 SGHDT, CDR2 YYEEEE. The CDR3 runs to 13 residues.

The chain joins TRBV6-5 to TRBJ1-2; TRBD1 agrees at 8 bases. Germline-derived CDR1 and CDR2 are MNHEY and SVGAGI. The CDR3 length is 14 residues. J was trimmed by 7 bases and V by 5 bases; bases with no gene match: 9. The CDR3 DNA reads as TGTGCCAGCAGTACCAGGACAGGGCTGTCTGGCTACACCTTC. Translation gives CASSTRTGLSGYTF.

V and J are TRBV27 and TRBJ1-5, with TRBD1 matching 7 bases. V gave up 5 bases and J gave up 0 bases; unmatched junction bases: 7. The CDR3 extends over 16 amino acids. CDR1 and CDR2 (germline): MNHEY, SMNVEV (reference sequence). The CDR3 DNA reads TGTGCCAGCAGTCTGCACGGGGACAGTAGCAATCAGCCCCAGCATTTT. This gives the protein CASSLHGDSSNQPQHF.

V gene TRBV7-9 combines with J gene TRBJ2-2; 8 bases are a match to TRBD1. V gave up 5 bases and J gave up 4 bases; unmatched junction bases: 6. Germline V gene lookup returns CDR1 SEHNR and CDR2 FQNEAQ (reference sequence). The CDR3 length is 15 residues. The CDR3 reads CASSPGQGSTGELFF. The CDR3 DNA reads as TGTGCCAGCAGCCCCGGACAGGGCAGCACCGGGGAGCTGTTTTTT.

This clone was seen just once. The genes are TRBV10-3 and TRBJ2-5; 10 bases are shared with TRBD2. Germline trimming cut 3 bases from V and 5 bases from J; bases unmatched to any gene: 6. The CDR3 consists of 15 residues. Germline V gives CDR1 ENHRY, CDR2 SYGVKD. As DNA, the CDR3 is TGTGCCATCAGTGATTCTCTAGCGGGAGTTGAGACCCAGTACTTC. This translates into CAISDSLAGVETQYF.